This TCR beta chain stems from a study of cytomegalovirus exposure and HLA in healthy donors. Study-level results: In all likelihood, a cluster of highly shared sequence variants was a sequencing artifact.

About this clone itself: Its antigen is currently unknown.

CDR3 length: 14 amino acids. J was trimmed by 4 bases and V by 8 bases; bases with no gene match: 8. Germline loops: CDR1 MNHEY, CDR2 SVGAGI. The PCR had 60 Vbeta and 13 Jbeta primers. Method: immunoSEQ multiplex PCR; TCRdb's copy keeps in-frame clones and lacks some. Counted here are around 140,000 clones, about 80% occurring once; the ten biggest clones make up 1.4% to 1.5%. The sample taken for sequencing was PBMCs. V is TRBV6-5 and J is TRBJ2-7, with 10 bases lining up with TRBD1. The TCR comes from a man in his thirties or forties in good health and CMV-seropositive. The chain's CDR3 is CASQRGQGIYEQYF. CDR3 sequence (DNA): TGTGCCAGCCAGCGGGGACAGGGGATATACGAGCAGTACTTC.